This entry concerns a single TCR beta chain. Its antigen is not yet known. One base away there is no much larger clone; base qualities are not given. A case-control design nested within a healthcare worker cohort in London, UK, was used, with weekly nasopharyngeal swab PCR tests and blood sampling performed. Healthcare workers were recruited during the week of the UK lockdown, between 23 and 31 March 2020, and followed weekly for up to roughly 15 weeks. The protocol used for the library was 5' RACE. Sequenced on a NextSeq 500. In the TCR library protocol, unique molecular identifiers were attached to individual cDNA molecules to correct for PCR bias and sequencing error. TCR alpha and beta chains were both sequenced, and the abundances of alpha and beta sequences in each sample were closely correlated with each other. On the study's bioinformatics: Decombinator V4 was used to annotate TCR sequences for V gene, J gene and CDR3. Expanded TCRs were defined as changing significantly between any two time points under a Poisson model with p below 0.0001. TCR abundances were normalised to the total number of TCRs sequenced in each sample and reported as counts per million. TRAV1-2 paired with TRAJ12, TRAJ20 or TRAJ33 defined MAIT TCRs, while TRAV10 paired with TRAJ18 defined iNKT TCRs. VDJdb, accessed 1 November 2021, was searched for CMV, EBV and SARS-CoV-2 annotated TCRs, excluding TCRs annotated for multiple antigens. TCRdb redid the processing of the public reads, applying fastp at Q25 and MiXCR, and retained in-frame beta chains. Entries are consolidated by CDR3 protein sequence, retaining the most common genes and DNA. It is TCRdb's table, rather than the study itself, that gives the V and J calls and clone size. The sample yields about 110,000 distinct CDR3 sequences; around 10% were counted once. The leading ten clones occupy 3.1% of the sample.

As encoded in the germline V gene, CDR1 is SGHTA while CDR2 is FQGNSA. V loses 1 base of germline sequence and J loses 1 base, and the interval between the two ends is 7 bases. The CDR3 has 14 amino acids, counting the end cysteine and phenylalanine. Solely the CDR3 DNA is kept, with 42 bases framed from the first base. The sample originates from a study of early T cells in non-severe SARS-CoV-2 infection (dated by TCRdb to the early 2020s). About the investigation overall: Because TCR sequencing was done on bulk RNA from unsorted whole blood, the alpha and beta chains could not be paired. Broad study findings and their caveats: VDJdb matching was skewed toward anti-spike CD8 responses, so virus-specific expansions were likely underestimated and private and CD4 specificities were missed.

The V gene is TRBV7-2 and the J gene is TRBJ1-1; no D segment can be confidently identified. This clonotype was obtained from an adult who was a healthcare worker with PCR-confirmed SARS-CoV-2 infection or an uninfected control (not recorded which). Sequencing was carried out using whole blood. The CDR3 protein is CASSLVPSNTEAFF. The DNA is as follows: TGTGCCAGCAGCTTAGTTCCGTCGAACACTGAAGCTTTCTTT.